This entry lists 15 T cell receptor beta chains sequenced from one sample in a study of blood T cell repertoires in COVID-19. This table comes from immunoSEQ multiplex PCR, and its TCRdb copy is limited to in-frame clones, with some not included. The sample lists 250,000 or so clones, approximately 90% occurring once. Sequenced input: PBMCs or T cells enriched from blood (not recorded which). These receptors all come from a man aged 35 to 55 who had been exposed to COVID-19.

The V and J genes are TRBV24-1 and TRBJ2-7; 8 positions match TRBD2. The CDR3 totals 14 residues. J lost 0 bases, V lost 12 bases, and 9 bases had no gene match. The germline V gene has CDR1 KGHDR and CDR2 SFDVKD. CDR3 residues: CAVATSESSYEQYF. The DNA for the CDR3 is TGTGCCGTTGCGACTAGCGAAAGCTCCTACGAGCAGTACTTC.

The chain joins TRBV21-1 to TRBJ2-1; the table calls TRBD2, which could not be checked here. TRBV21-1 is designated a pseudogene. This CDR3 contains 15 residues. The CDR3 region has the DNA TGTGCCAGCACCCAGACTAGCGGGCCCTACAATGAGCAGTTCTTC. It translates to CASTQTSGPYNEQFF.

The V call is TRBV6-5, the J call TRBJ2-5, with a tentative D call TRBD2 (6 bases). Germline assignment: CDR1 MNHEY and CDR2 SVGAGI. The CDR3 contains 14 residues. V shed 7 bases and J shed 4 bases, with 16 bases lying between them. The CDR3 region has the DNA TGTGCCAGCACGGCGGGGTCTGGAGGAGAGACCCAGTACTTC. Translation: CASTAGSGGETQYF.

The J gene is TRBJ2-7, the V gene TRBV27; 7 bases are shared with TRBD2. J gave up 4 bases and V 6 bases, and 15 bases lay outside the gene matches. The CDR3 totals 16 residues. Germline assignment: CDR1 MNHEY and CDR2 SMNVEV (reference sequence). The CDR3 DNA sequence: TGTGCCAGCAGCCGACTAGCCGGCCGGGGGGAGTACGAGCAGTACTTC. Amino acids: CASSRLAGRGEYEQYF.

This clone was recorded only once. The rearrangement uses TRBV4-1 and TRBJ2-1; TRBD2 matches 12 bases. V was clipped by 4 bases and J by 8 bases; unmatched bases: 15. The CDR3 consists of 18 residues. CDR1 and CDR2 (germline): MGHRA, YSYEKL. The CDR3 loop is CASSRTRILAGGVDEQFF. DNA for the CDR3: TGCGCCAGCAGCCGCACAAGAATACTAGCGGGAGGTGTAGATGAGCAGTTCTTC.

Written as DNA, the CDR3 is TGTGCCAGCAGCCCGAAAGAGACAGGCATGAACACTGAAGCTTTCTTT. It specifies CASSPKETGMNTEAFF. This chain connects TRBV4-2 to TRBJ1-1; maybe TRBD1 (6 bases). The CDR3 contains 16 residues. V shed 4 bases and J shed 0 bases, with 15 bases lying between them. Germline-derived CDR1 and CDR2 are LGHNA and YNFKEQ.

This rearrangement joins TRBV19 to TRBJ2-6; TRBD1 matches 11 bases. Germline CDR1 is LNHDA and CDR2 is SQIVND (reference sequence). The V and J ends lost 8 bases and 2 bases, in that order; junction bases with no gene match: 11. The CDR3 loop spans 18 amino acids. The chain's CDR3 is CASPRTGTGGPGANVLTF. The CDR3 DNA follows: TGTGCCAGTCCCAGAACCGGGACAGGGGGACCTGGGGCCAACGTCCTGACTTTC.

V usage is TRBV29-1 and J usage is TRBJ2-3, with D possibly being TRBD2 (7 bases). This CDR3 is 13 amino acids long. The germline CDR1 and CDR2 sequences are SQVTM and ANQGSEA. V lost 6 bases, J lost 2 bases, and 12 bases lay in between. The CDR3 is CSVAGDTTDTQYF. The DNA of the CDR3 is TGCAGCGTCGCGGGGGACACCACAGATACGCAGTATTTT.

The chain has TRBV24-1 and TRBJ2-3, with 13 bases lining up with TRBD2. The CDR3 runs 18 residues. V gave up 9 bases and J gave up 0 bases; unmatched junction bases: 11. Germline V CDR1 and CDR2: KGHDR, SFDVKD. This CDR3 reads CATSGLAGRTPSTDTQYF. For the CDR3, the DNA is TGTGCCACCTCGGGACTAGCGGGGAGGACCCCCAGCACAGATACGCAGTATTTT.

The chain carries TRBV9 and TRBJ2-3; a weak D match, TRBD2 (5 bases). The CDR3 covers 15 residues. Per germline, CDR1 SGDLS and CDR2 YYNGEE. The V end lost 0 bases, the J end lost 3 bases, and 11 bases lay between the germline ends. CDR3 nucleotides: TGTGCCAGCAGCGTAGCGGGTCGGGGAACAGATACGCAGTATTTT. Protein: CASSVAGRGTDTQYF.

CDR3 sequence reads: CASHSLSGQRQFF. CDR3 DNA sequence: TGTGCCAGCCATAGCCTTAGCGGCCAACGTCAGTTCTTC. The chain has TRBV12-3 or TRBV12-4 and TRBJ2-1; D is perhaps TRBD2 (6 bases). Trimming shortened V by 8 bases and J by 13 bases, and 21 bases separated the two germline ends. CDR3 length equals 13 residues.

The CDR3: CASSWTSGRAVGAIEQYF. The CDR3 nucleotides read TGTGCCAGCAGCTGGACTAGCGGGAGGGCCGTGGGTGCGATCGAGCAGTACTTC. The chain carries TRBV5-5 and TRBJ2-7; TRBD2 matches at 15 bases. The CDR3 is 18 amino acids. Germline CDR1 is SGHKS and CDR2 is YYEKEE (reference sequence). V trimming: 3 bases; J trimming: 6 bases; junction bases outside the gene matches: 13.

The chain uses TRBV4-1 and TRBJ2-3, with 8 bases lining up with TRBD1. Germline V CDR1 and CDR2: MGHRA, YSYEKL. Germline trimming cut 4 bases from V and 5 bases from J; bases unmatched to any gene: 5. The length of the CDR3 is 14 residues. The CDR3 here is CASSLQGEGDTQYF. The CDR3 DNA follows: TGCGCCAGCAGCCTACAGGGGGAAGGAGATACGCAGTATTTT.

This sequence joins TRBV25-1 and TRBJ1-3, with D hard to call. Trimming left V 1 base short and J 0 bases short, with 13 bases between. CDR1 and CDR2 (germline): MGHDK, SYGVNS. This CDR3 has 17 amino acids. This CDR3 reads CASSELALASSGNTIYF. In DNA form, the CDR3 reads TGTGCCAGCAGTGAATTAGCATTAGCCAGCTCTGGAAACACCATATATTTT.

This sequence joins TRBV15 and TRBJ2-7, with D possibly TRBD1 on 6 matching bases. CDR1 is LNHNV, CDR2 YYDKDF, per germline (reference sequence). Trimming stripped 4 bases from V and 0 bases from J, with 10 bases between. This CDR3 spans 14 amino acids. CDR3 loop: CATSKAGDSYEQYF. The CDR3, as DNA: TGTGCCACCAGCAAGGCAGGGGACTCCTACGAGCAGTACTTC.